The 14 T cell receptor beta chains listed next were all sequenced from one sample in a study of blood T cell repertoires in COVID-19. Assay: immunoSEQ multiplex PCR; the TCRdb copy retains only in-frame clones and omits some. The sample holds 100,000 to 140,000 clones, about 87% seen once. The sequencing sample was made of peripheral blood. These receptors were taken from a man aged 45-65 years with active or convalescent COVID-19.

The chain employs TRBV19 and TRBJ1-2, with D perhaps TRBD1 (6 bases). The germline gives CDR1 LNHDA, CDR2 SQIVND (reference sequence). V lost 3 bases to trimming and J lost 6 bases, with 14 bases between them. The CDR3 consists of 14 residues. The DNA for the CDR3 is TGTGCCAGTAGTATTATGGCAGGGGATCATGGCTACACCTTC. Protein sequence: CASSIMAGDHGYTF.

J is TRBJ1-4 and V is TRBV30; D is ambiguous. Germline-derived CDR1 and CDR2 are GTSNPN and SVGIG (reference sequence). The V end lost 6 bases, the J end lost 7 bases, and 15 bases lay between the germline ends. CDR3 length: 13 residues. This chain's CDR3 is CACASPRSEKLFF. DNA for the CDR3: TGTGCCTGCGCGTCCCCACGGAGTGAAAAACTGTTTTTT.

The chain is built from TRBV3-1 (or the pseudogene TRBV3-2) and TRBJ2-1; 14 bases are a match to TRBD2. J was trimmed by 2 bases and V by 5 bases; bases with no gene match: 23. Looked up from germline, CDR1 is LGHDT and CDR2 is YNNKEL (reference sequence). The CDR3 spans 23 residues. CDR3 bases: TGTGCCAGCAGCTTCACACTCCTGGGACTAGCGGGAGACCTGGGTGGCACCTACAATGAGCAGTTCTTC. It specifies CASSFTLLGLAGDLGGTYNEQFF.

The CDR3 here is CASSPTGSKDSPLHF. DNA for the CDR3: TGTGCCAGTAGTCCTACCGGGTCCAAGGATTCACCCCTCCACTTT. The J gene is TRBJ1-6, the V gene TRBV19; no reliable D call. The CDR3 sequence is 15 residues long. The V gene lost 5 bases and the J gene lost 8 bases, with 16 bases spanning the gap. Germline V lookup: CDR1 LNHDA, CDR2 SQIVND (reference sequence).

The chain has TRBV7-9 and TRBJ2-6; no definite D call. Germline V gene lookup returns CDR1 SEHNR and CDR2 FQNEAQ (reference sequence). This CDR3 has 14 amino acids. V lost 5 bases to trimming and J lost 4 bases, with 9 bases between them. Here the CDR3 reads CASSPPAGANVLTF. The CDR3, as DNA: TGTGCCAGCAGCCCACCAGCGGGGGCCAACGTCCTGACTTTC.

This clone has just one count. The rearrangement uses TRBV18 and TRBJ2-1; 7 bases line up with TRBD2. J lost 2 bases, V lost 0 bases, and 4 bases had no gene match. The germline CDR1 and CDR2 sequences are KGHSH and LQKENI. This CDR3 comprises 16 residues. The DNA of the CDR3 is TGTGCCAGCTCACCACCGGCGGGAGTAGCCTACAATGAGCAGTTCTTC. It codes for CASSPPAGVAYNEQFF.

This chain links TRBV6-5 with TRBJ1-2; 9 bases fit TRBD1. Germline-derived CDR1 and CDR2 are MNHEY and SVGAGI. The V gene end was trimmed by 6 bases and the J gene end by 5 bases; junction bases not matched to a gene: 4. CDR3 length: 13 amino acids. The chain's CDR3 is CASRETGGYGYTF. Here the CDR3 DNA reads TGTGCCAGCAGGGAGACAGGGGGTTATGGCTACACCTTC.

This chain uses TRBV9 with TRBJ2-7; 7 bases align to TRBD1. The germline CDR1 and CDR2 sequences are SGDLS and YYNGEE. The CDR3 has 14 residues. V shed 0 bases and J 2 bases; nucleotides not matched to a gene: 2. CDR3 loop: CASSVGQGTYEQYF. The CDR3 DNA sequence: TGTGCCAGCAGCGTAGGACAGGGAACCTACGAGCAGTACTTC.

The V and J genes are TRBV19 and TRBJ2-1; 9 bases match TRBD2. The germline gives CDR1 LNHDA, CDR2 SQIVND (reference sequence). The V segment lost 6 bases and the J segment 3 bases; nucleotides outside the gene matches: 12. CDR3 length equals 17 residues. The CDR3 loop reads CASSSEGSSGIYNEQFF. CDR3 bases: TGTGCCAGTAGCTCAGAGGGGTCTAGCGGGATCTACAATGAGCAGTTCTTC.

J is TRBJ2-3 and V is TRBV12-2; the tabulated D call, TRBD2, remains unverified against the DNA. TRBV12-2 constitutes a pseudogene. The CDR3 sequence is 12 residues long. The CDR3 here is CAAPPSTDTQYF. CDR3 DNA: TGTGCCGCGCCTCCTAGCACAGATACGCAGTATTTT.

The chain links TRBV27 to TRBJ1-2; 8 bases agree with TRBD1. Germline values: CDR1 MNHEY, CDR2 SMNVEV (reference sequence). With 7 bases clipped from V and 5 bases from J, the junction kept 6 bases outside the gene matches. The length of the CDR3 is 13 residues. The CDR3 bases are TGTGCCAGCACTCTCGGGACAGGATATGGCTACACCTTC. Residues: CASTLGTGYGYTF.

The J gene is TRBJ2-5, the V gene TRBV14; 7 bases match TRBD1. This CDR3 contains 16 residues. Trimming at V came to 4 bases and at J to 0 bases, leaving 8 bases not matched to a gene. Germline V CDR1 and CDR2: SGHDN, FVKESK. The CDR3 sequence: CASSPPGQLYQETQYF. The CDR3, as DNA: TGTGCCAGCAGCCCCCCGGGACAGCTGTACCAAGAGACCCAGTACTTC.

CDR3 sequence (DNA): TGTGCCAGCTCCCCCAACGGGGGGGGGACTAATGAAAAACTGTTTTTT. The encoded protein is CASSPNGGGTNEKLFF. The chain joins TRBV18 to TRBJ1-4; D is perhaps TRBD1 (5 bases). The V gene's germline CDR1 is KGHSH and CDR2 LQKENI. V shed 6 bases and J shed 2 bases, with 16 bases lying between them. The CDR3 contains 16 residues.

The chain uses TRBV28 and TRBJ1-1; 8 bases match TRBD1. CDR3 length: 16 residues. CDR1 MDHEN and CDR2 SYDVKM come from the germline V gene. V lost 6 bases to trimming and J lost 5 bases; unmatched junction nucleotides: 14. The CDR3 spells CASRRPPGGSLTEAFF. The CDR3 nucleotides read TGTGCCAGCAGGCGACCTCCAGGGGGCTCCTTGACTGAAGCTTTCTTT.